The 28 T cell receptor beta chains given below trace back to one sample, sequenced in a study of molecular identifiers for immune sequencing clone quantification. MiXCR, applied by TCRdb to the PCR reads, yields one record per CDR3 protein. Of 50,000 to 70,000 distinct CDR3 sequences in the sample, roughly 18% are singletons; the top ten hold roughly 1.6%. Sequencing was carried out using naive CD8+ T cells from blood, with Jurkat cell RNA spiked in. The subset: FACS-sorted CD8+CD4-CCR7+CD45RA+ naive T cells. Every receptor here comes from a human donor in good health. Some libraries in this study had Jurkat cell RNA spiked in.

This clonotype was detected ten times or more. The V and J genes are TRBV27 and TRBJ2-1, with a weak D call TRBD1 (5 bases). The ends were cut back, 0 bases at V and 3 bases at J, with 12 bases in the middle. The CDR3 is 16 residues long. From germline, CDR1 is MNHEY and CDR2 SMNVEV (reference sequence). DNA of the CDR3: TGTGCCAGCAGTTTATCGTGGCAGGGCTACTACAATGAGCAGTTCTTC. Protein sequence: CASSLSWQGYYNEQFF.

This clonotype has at least ten counts. V usage is TRBV7-8 and J usage is TRBJ2-3; maybe TRBD2 (6 bases). The CDR3 has 16 amino acids. Trimming pared 3 bases from V and 6 bases from J, leaving 19 bases between. Germline CDR1 is SGHVS and CDR2 is FQNEAQ. The CDR3 region is CASSFLLARSRDTQYF. In DNA, the CDR3 is TGTGCCAGCAGCTTCCTTCTAGCGCGGTCAAGGGATACGCAGTATTTT. Full variable domain (outside the CDR3, taken from reference TRBV7-8 and TRBJ2-3): GAGVSQSPRYKVAKRGQDVALRCDPISGHVSLFWYQQALGQGPEFLTYFQNEAQLDKSGLPSDRFFAERPEGSVSTLKIQRTQQEDSAVYLCASSFLLARSRDTQYFGPGTRLTVL.

V and J are TRBV19 and TRBJ1-1; D possibly corresponds to TRBD1 (5 bases). CDR3 size: 13 residues. Germline V gene lookup returns CDR1 LNHDA and CDR2 SQIVND (reference sequence). Deletions cut 4 bases from V and 4 bases from J, with 10 bases between. CDR3 region: CASSNGGSTEAFF. DNA of the CDR3: TGTGCCAGTAGTAACGGGGGGAGCACTGAAGCTTTCTTT.

This clonotype appeared many times. The genes are TRBV27 and TRBJ1-5; no definite D call. CDR3 length equals 14 residues. CDR1 MNHEY and CDR2 SMNVEV come from the germline V gene (reference sequence). V was clipped by 2 bases and J by 0 bases, with 5 bases between them. In DNA form, the CDR3 reads TGTGCCAGCAGTTTAGCGGTTAGCAATCAGCCCCAGCATTTT. The encoded protein is CASSLAVSNQPQHF.

This clonotype was counted a few times. The chain uses TRBV4-3 and TRBJ1-6; 10 bases are shared with TRBD1. The junction had 5 bases not matched to a gene; V was cut back by 5 bases and J by 10 bases. This CDR3 comprises 14 residues. CDR1 and CDR2 from the germline V gene are LGHNA and YSLEER. DNA of the CDR3: TGCGCCAGCAGCACTCGACAGGGGGCATCACCCCTCCACTTT. Its protein product is CASSTRQGASPLHF.

This clonotype was observed many times. The chain is built from TRBV11-2 and TRBJ1-4; TRBD1 aligns across 7 bases. The V segment lost 5 bases and the J segment 3 bases; nucleotides outside the gene matches: 12. The CDR3 has 17 amino acids. Germline assignment: CDR1 SGHAT and CDR2 FQNNGV. In DNA, the CDR3 is TGTGCCAGCAGCCAGGGGTTGCCGGGACAGCCTAATGAAAAACTGTTTTTT. This encodes CASSQGLPGQPNEKLFF. The full variable domain, rest sourced from reference TRBV11-2 and TRBJ1-4, is EAGVAQSPRYKIIEKRQSVAFWCNPISGHATLYWYQQILGQGPKLLIQFQNNGVVDDSQLPKDRFSAERLKGVDSTLKIQPAKLEDSAVYLCASSQGLPGQPNEKLFFGSGTQLSVL.

The chain has TRBV9 and TRBJ1-1; no firm D call. Germline lookup yields CDR1 SGDLS and CDR2 YYNGEE. There are 13 residues in the CDR3. V lost 2 bases and J lost 5, with 10 bases in between. In nucleotides, the CDR3 is TGTGCCAGCAGCGTGGGGAAGGGAACTGAAGCTTTCTTT. Translating gives CASSVGKGTEAFF.

This clonotype has ten or more counts. V is TRBV2 and J is TRBJ2-3; the D is unclear. Trimming removed 4 bases at V and 0 bases at J, with 8 bases between. CDR1 and CDR2 from the germline V gene are SNHLY and FYNNEI. This CDR3 comprises 14 residues. The CDR3 region is CASSGPDSTDTQYF. The CDR3, as DNA: TGTGCCAGCAGTGGCCCAGATAGCACAGATACGCAGTATTTT.

This clonotype was seen at least ten times. The chain links TRBV6-2 or TRBV6-3 to TRBJ2-5; TRBD2 matches 7 bases. Germline CDR1 MNHEY, CDR2 SVGEGT. J lost 4 bases, V lost 2 bases, and 7 bases had no gene match. The CDR3 is 15 residues long. CDR3 region: CASSYALAASETQYF. In DNA form, the CDR3 reads TGTGCCAGCAGTTACGCCCTAGCGGCATCAGAGACCCAGTACTTC.

This rearrangement joins TRBV5-6 to TRBJ2-7, with D perhaps matching TRBD1 (5 bases). Per germline, CDR1 SGHDT and CDR2 YYEEEE. The CDR3 contains 13 residues. Deletions cut 3 bases from V and 1 base from J, with 8 bases between. For the CDR3, the DNA is TGTGCCAGCAGCTGGGGCGGATCCTACGAGCAGTACTTC. Protein sequence: CASSWGGSYEQYF.

This clonotype was counted many times. The CDR3 spells CSVETWGLAGGPSNTDTQYF. The CDR3 bases are TGCAGCGTTGAGACTTGGGGACTAGCGGGAGGGCCATCAAACACAGATACGCAGTATTTT. V usage is TRBV29-1 and J usage is TRBJ2-3; 16 nucleotides line up with TRBD2. CDR1 SQVTM and CDR2 ANQGSEA come from the germline V gene. The J segment lost 2 bases and the V segment lost 3 bases, leaving 14 bases of the junction unmatched. The CDR3 is 20 residues long.

This clonotype was picked up a small number of times. The chain couples TRBV19 to TRBJ2-7; unclear D gene. In germline, CDR1 is LNHDA, CDR2 SQIVND (reference sequence). The CDR3 sequence is 14 residues long. V was clipped by 1 base and J by 2 bases, with 9 bases between them. As DNA, the CDR3 is TGTGCCAGTAGTATAGTAGGGCTTGCCTACGAGCAGTACTTC. Amino acid sequence: CASSIVGLAYEQYF.

The sample holds a few counts of this clonotype. This chain connects TRBV11-2 to TRBJ2-7; 11 nucleotides agree with TRBD2. Germline V gene data show CDR1 as SGHAT and CDR2 as FQNNGV. Trimming cost V 3 bases and J 3 bases; bases outside gene matches: 4. The CDR3 length is 15 residues. Here the CDR3 DNA reads TGTGCCAGCAGCTTCAGACTAGCGGGAAGCTACGAGCAGTACTTC. It specifies CASSFRLAGSYEQYF.

This clonotype was observed many times. The rearrangement links TRBV9 to TRBJ2-3; D is unresolved. There are 15 residues in the CDR3. The V gene lost 4 bases and the J gene lost 3 bases, with 15 bases spanning the gap. CDR1 SGDLS and CDR2 YYNGEE come from the germline V gene. CDR3 residues: CASSSQSPGTDTQYF. The CDR3 DNA reads TGTGCCAGCAGCTCCCAAAGTCCCGGGACAGATACGCAGTATTTT.

This clonotype was counted only a few times. The CDR3 spells CSVPGNEQFF. In DNA form, the CDR3 reads TGCAGCGTTCCCGGTAATGAGCAGTTCTTC. The genes are TRBV29-1 and TRBJ2-1, with D unresolved. V lost 5 bases, J lost 7 bases, and 6 bases lay in between. Looked up from germline, CDR1 is SQVTM and CDR2 is ANQGSEA. The CDR3 contains 10 residues.

This clonotype has at least ten counts. The chain recombines TRBV13 with TRBJ2-1, with unresolved D. V lost 5 bases to trimming and J lost 8 bases, with 19 bases between them. This CDR3 has 15 residues. CDR1 and CDR2 from the germline V gene are PRHDT and FYEKMQ (reference sequence). The chain's CDR3 is CASSQTETQAHEQFF. The CDR3 DNA sequence: TGTGCCAGCAGCCAAACAGAGACCCAAGCACATGAGCAGTTCTTC.

As to this clonotype: Being one base from a much bigger clone, this may be a read error. The chain uses TRBV27 and TRBJ1-1; no firm D call. The CDR3 loop spans 15 amino acids. In germline, CDR1 is MNHEY, CDR2 SMNVEV (reference sequence). DNA for the CDR3: TGTGCCAGCAGTTTATCGCTGGGAATGAACACTGAAGCTTCCTTT. Residues: CASSLSLGMNTEASF.

Turning to this clonotype: A much larger clone lies a single base off, so this may be a read error. The chain is built from TRBV7-6 and TRBJ1-1; D might be TRBD1 (6 bases). Germline lookup yields CDR1 SGHVS and CDR2 FNYEAQ. The V end lost 6 bases, the J end lost 5 bases, and 13 bases lay between the germline ends. This CDR3 comprises 13 residues. Here the CDR3 DNA reads TGTGCCAGCAGTAACGGGGGGCGGACTGAAGCTTTCTTT. Translating it yields CASSNGGRTEAFF.

This clonotype occurred many times. The V and J genes are TRBV20-1 and TRBJ2-3; weak D call: TRBD2 (6 bases). Germline V gene sequence: CDR1 DFQATT, CDR2 SNEGSKA (reference sequence). The CDR3 has 15 amino acids. V lost 0 bases to trimming and J lost 1 base, with 11 bases between them. The DNA for the CDR3 is TGCAGTGCTAGAGATTTAGTAGCGGGCACAGATACGCAGTATTTT. Translating gives CSARDLVAGTDTQYF.

On this clonotype: A clone one base away is much larger, so this may be a read error. This chain uses TRBV30 with TRBJ1-2; 7 bases are shared with TRBD1. Looked up from germline, CDR1 is GTSNPN and CDR2 is SVGIG (reference sequence). This CDR3 comprises 15 residues. Germline trimming cut 1 base from V and 2 bases from J; bases unmatched to any gene: 7. CDR3 nucleotide sequence: TGTGCCTGGAGTGCAGGGACAGAGCTAAACTATGGCTACACCTTC. It is translated as CAWSAGTELNYGYTF.

This clonotype occurred many times. This sequence joins TRBV9 and TRBJ2-3; 10 positions match TRBD2. The V and J ends lost 3 bases and 4 bases, in that order; junction bases with no gene match: 8. The germline V gene has CDR1 SGDLS and CDR2 YYNGEE. The CDR3 spans 16 residues. In nucleotides, the CDR3 is TGTGCCAGCAGCGCGGAGCGGGAGGGCCTTTCAGATACGCAGTATTTT. This gives the protein CASSAEREGLSDTQYF.

The CDR3 is CSVVGRKEQYF. The CDR3 DNA reads TGCAGCGTTGTGGGAAGGAAAGAGCAGTACTTC. This chain links TRBV29-1 with TRBJ2-7; D is ambiguous. This CDR3 contains 11 residues. V dropped 4 bases and J dropped 7 bases, with 11 bases sitting between them. CDR1 and CDR2 from the germline V gene are SQVTM and ANQGSEA.

Comments on this clonotype: This may arise from a read error, as a much more abundant clone is one base away. The DNA of the CDR3 is TGTGCCAGCCGCAAACTAGGGGATCGGCCCCAGCATTTT. Translated: CASRKLGDRPQHF. The chain couples TRBV27 to TRBJ1-5; the D gene is possibly TRBD1 (5 bases). V was trimmed by 8 bases and J by 9 bases, leaving 17 bases between them. Germline-derived CDR1 and CDR2 are MNHEY and SMNVEV (reference sequence). This CDR3 has 13 residues.

This clonotype was recorded at least ten times. The rearrangement uses TRBV29-1 and TRBJ2-1; 9 bases fit TRBD1. The CDR3 extends over 14 amino acids. Germline CDR1 reads SQVTM; CDR2 reads ANQGSEA. After removal of 6 bases from V and 10 bases from J, the junction contained 13 bases not matched to a gene. CDR3 DNA: TGCAGCGTGGGGGGGGACAGGGTTCCCGCCGAGCAGTTCTTC. Its protein is CSVGGDRVPAEQFF.

This clonotype occurred many times. The chain uses TRBV28 and TRBJ2-7, with D possibly being TRBD1 (5 bases). Germline-derived CDR1 and CDR2 are MDHEN and SYDVKM. The germline V and J ends were trimmed by 7 bases and 3 bases, with 16 bases remaining between them. CDR3 length: 14 residues. The CDR3 sequence is CASTPVDSFYEQYF. The CDR3 coding sequence is TGTGCCAGCACCCCCGTAGACAGCTTCTACGAGCAGTACTTC. Looking up the rest from reference TRBV28 and TRBJ2-7 gives the full variable domain: DVKVTQSSRYLVKRTGEKVFLECVQDMDHENMFWYRQDPGLGLRLIYFSYDVKMKEKGDIPEGYSVSREKKERFSLILESASTNQTSMYLCASTPVDSFYEQYFGPGTRLTVT.

This clonotype was seen ten or more times. The J gene is TRBJ2-1, the V gene TRBV11-2; 7 nucleotides align to TRBD2. The length of the CDR3 is 15 residues. Germline-derived CDR1 and CDR2 are SGHAT and FQNNGV. V lost 4 bases to trimming and J lost 8 bases; unmatched junction nucleotides: 11. CDR3 amino acids: CASSSPPAGVDEQFF. The CDR3 DNA sequence: TGTGCCAGCAGCTCCCCTCCCGCGGGAGTAGATGAGCAGTTCTTC.

This clonotype was counted ten times or more. This chain connects TRBV4-2 to TRBJ2-1, with D unclear. The length of the CDR3 is 12 residues. The V gene lost 3 bases and the J gene lost 5 bases, with 5 bases spanning the gap. Germline V gene lookup returns CDR1 LGHNA and CDR2 YNFKEQ. CDR3 loop: CASSQWDNEQFF. The CDR3 nucleotides are TGTGCCAGCAGCCAGTGGGACAATGAGCAGTTCTTC.

This chain joins TRBV11-3 and TRBJ1-2, with TRBD1 identical over 8 bases. Germline lookup yields CDR1 SGHNT and CDR2 YENEEA. Trimming took 4 bases from V and 4 from J; bases not matched to a gene: 14. The CDR3 contains 17 residues. CDR3 loop: CASSSHIDSDRVYGYTF. CDR3 in DNA: TGTGCCAGCAGCTCCCACATAGACTCGGACAGGGTCTATGGCTACACCTTC. Drawing the rest from reference TRBV11-3 and TRBJ1-2, the complete variable domain is EAGVVQSPRYKIIEKKQPVAFWCNPISGHNTLYWYLQNLGQGPELLIRYENEEAVDDSQLPKDRFSAERLKGVDSTLKIQPAELGDSAVYLCASSSHIDSDRVYGYTFGSGTRLTVV.